Included here is one T cell receptor beta chain sequence, with context. Its antigen is not identified. Individual cDNA molecules received unique molecular identifiers in the library. TCRdb analysed the reads with MiXCR anew, one entry per CDR3 protein. In the table there are a few hundred distinct CDR3 sequences, about 98% of which are singletons. The data are from a study of human T cells and chemical hapten exposure. Overall study: Diphenylcyclopropenone, dosed weekly to the scalp, was given to patients throughout the roughly 24-week study. Largely, small differences in pooled library volume made per-sample TCR yields vary. General study points: A positive correlation with patch test score was shown by PT1 expanded TCR counts.

Treatment described: therapeutic diphenylcyclopropenone sensitization with weekly scalp DPC. The authors' total RNA extraction used unfractionated whole blood. From germline, CDR1 is SEHNR and CDR2 FQNEAQ (reference sequence). V lost 1 base and J 10 bases, leaving 16 bases between the germline ends. CDR3 length: 14 residues. The sample was whole blood, taken before DPC sensitization or 2, 6, or about 24 weeks after (not recorded which). This clonotype originated in an adult with alopecia areata. Some clones in this sample may be carry-over from other donors' samples. This table probably holds off-target reads from a library built for another chain. V usage is TRBV7-9 and J usage is TRBJ1-2; D is unclear. The chain's CDR3 is CASSLVMSAGHYTF. DNA of the CDR3: TGTGCCAGCAGCTTAGTTATGTCTGCGGGTCACTACACCTTC.